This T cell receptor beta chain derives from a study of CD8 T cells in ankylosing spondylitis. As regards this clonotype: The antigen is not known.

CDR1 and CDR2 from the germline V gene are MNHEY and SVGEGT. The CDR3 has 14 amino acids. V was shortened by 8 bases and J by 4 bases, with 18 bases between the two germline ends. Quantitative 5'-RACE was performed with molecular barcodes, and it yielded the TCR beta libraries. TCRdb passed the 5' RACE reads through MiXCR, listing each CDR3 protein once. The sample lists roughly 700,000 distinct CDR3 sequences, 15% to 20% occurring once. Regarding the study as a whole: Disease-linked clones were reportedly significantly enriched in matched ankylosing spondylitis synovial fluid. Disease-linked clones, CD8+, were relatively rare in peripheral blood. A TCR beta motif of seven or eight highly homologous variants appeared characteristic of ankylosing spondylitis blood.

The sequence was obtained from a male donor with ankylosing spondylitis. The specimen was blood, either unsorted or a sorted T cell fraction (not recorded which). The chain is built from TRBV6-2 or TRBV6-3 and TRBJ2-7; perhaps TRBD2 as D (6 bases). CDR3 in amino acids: CASQRAGSMYEQYF. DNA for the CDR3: TGTGCCAGCCAGCGGGCAGGAAGTATGTACGAGCAGTACTTC.